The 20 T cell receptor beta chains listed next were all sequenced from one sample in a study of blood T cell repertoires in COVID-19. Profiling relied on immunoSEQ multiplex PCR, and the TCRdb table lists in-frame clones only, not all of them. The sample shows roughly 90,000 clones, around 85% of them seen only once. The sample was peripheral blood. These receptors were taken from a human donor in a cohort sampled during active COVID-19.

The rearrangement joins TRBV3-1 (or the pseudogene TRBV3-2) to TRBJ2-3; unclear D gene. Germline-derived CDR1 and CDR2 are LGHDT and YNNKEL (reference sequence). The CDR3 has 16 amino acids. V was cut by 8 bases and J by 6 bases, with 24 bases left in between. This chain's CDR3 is CASATPIGSGSDTQYF. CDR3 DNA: TGTGCCAGCGCCACCCCAATTGGTTCAGGCTCGGATACGCAGTATTTT.

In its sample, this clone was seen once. CDR3: CASSPRTSGTDTQYF. DNA of the CDR3: TGTGCCAGCAGTCCCCGGACTAGCGGCACAGATACGCAGTATTTT. The chain has TRBV27 and TRBJ2-3, with TRBD2 matching 9 bases. The CDR3 has 15 residues. CDR1 and CDR2 from the germline V gene are MNHEY and SMNVEV (reference sequence). With 5 bases clipped from V and 1 base from J, the junction kept 4 bases outside the gene matches.

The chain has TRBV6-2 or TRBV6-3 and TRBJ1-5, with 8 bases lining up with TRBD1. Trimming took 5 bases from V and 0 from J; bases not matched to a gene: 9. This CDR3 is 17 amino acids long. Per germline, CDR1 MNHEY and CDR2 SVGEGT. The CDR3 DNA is TGTGCCAGCAGTGCGGACAGGGAGAGGTATAGCAATCAGCCCCAGCATTTT. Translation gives CASSADRERYSNQPQHF.

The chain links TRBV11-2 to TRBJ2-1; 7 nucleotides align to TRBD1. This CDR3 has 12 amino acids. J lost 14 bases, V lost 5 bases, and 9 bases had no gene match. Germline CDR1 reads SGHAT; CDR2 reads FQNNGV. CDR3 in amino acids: CASSPFDRDEFF. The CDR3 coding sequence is TGTGCCAGCAGCCCATTCGACAGGGATGAGTTCTTC.

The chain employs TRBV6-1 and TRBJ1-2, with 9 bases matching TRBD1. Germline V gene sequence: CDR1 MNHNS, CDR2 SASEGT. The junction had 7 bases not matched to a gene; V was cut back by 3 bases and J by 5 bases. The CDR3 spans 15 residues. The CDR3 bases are TGTGCCAGCAGTGAGCCGGGACAGGGTTATTATGGCTACACCTTC. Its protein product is CASSEPGQGYYGYTF.

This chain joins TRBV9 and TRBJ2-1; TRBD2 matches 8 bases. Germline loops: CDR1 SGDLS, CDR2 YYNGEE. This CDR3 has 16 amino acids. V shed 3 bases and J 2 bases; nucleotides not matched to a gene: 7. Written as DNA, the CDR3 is TGTGCCAGCAGCGACGAACTAGCGGCTCCCTACAATGAGCAGTTCTTC. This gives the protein CASSDELAAPYNEQFF.

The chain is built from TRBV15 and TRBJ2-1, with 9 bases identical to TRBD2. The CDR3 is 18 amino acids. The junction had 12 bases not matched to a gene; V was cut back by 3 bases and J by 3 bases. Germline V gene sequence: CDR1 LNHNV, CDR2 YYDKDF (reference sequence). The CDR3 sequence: CATSSGSPSGVFYNEQFF. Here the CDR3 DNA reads TGTGCCACCAGCAGTGGGTCCCCTAGCGGGGTCTTCTACAATGAGCAGTTCTTC.

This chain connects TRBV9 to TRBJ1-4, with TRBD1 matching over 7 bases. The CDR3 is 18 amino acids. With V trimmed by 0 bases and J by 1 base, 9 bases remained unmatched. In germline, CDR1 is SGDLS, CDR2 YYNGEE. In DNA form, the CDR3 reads TGTGCCAGCAGCGTAGAACCCCACAGGGGCAGAACTAATGAAAAACTGTTTTTT. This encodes CASSVEPHRGRTNEKLFF.

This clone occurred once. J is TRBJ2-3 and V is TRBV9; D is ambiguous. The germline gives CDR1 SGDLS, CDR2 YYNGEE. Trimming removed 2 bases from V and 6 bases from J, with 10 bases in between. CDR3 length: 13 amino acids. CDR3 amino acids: CASSVSPRDTQYF. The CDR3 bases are TGTGCCAGCAGCGTGTCGCCCCGGGATACGCAGTATTTT.

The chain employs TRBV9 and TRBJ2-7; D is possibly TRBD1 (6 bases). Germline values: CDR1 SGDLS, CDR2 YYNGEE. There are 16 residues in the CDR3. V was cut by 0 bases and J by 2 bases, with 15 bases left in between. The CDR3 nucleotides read TGTGCCAGCAGCGTAGCGAAACAGGGAGCCGCCTACGAGCAGTACTTC. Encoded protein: CASSVAKQGAAYEQYF.

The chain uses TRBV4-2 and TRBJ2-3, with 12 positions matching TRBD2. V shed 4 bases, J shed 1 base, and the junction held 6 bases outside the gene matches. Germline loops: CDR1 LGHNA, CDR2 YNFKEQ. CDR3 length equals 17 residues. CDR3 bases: TGTGCCAGCAGCCCACTAGCGGGAGGCGGTGGCACAGATACGCAGTATTTT. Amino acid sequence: CASSPLAGGGGTDTQYF.

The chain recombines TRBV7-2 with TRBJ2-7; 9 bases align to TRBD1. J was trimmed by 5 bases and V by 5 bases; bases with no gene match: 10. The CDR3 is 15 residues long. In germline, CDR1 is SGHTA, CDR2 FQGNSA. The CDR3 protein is CASSRPGTGIHEQYF. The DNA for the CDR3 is TGTGCCAGCAGCCGCCCCGGGACAGGGATCCACGAGCAGTACTTC.

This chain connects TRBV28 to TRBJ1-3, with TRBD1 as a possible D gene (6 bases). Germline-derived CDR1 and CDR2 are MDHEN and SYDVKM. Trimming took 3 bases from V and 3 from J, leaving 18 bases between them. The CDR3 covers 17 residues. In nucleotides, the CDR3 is TGTGCCAGCAGTTTCCCAGGGGCGGCGCAGGATGGAAACACCATATATTTT. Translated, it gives CASSFPGAAQDGNTIYF.

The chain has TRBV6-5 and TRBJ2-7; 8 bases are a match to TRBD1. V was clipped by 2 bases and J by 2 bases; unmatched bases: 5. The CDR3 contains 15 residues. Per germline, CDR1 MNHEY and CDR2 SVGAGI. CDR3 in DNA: TGTGCCAGCAGTTACGCCGGGACAGGCGCCTACGAGCAGTACTTC. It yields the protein CASSYAGTGAYEQYF.

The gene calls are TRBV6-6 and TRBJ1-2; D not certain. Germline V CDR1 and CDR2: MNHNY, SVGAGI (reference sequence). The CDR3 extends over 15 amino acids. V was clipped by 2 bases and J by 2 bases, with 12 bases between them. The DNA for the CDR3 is TGTGCCAGCAGTTACATAGGGAGTCACAACTATGGCTACACCTTC. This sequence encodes CASSYIGSHNYGYTF.

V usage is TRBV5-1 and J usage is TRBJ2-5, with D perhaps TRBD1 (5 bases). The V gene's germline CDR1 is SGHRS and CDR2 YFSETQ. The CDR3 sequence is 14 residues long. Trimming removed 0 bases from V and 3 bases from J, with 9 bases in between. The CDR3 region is CASSLARAEETQYF. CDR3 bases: TGCGCCAGCAGCTTGGCCAGGGCAGAAGAGACCCAGTACTTC.

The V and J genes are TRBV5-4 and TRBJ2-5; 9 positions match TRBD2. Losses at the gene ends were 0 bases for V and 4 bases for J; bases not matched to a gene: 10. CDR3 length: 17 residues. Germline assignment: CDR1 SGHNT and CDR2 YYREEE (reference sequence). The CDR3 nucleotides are TGTGCCAGCAGCTTGGAGCCCCAGCGGGAGGCCGGAGAGACCCAGTACTTC. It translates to CASSLEPQREAGETQYF.

As DNA, the CDR3 is TGTGCCAGCAGCCAAGTCGAAAGCCTGAGGAATTCACCCCTCCACTTT. The encoded protein is CASSQVESLRNSPLHF. The rearrangement links TRBV3-1 (or the pseudogene TRBV3-2) to TRBJ1-6, with D hard to call. V shed 1 base and J shed 7 bases, with 14 bases lying between them. The length of the CDR3 is 16 residues. Germline lookup yields CDR1 LGHDT and CDR2 YNNKEL (reference sequence).

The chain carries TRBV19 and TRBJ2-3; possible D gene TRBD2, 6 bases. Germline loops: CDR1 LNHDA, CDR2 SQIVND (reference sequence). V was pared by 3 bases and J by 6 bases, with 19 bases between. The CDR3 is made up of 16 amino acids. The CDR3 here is CASSIAGSPGRDTQYF. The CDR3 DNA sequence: TGTGCCAGTAGTATTGCGGGATCCCCGGGCCGGGATACGCAGTATTTT.

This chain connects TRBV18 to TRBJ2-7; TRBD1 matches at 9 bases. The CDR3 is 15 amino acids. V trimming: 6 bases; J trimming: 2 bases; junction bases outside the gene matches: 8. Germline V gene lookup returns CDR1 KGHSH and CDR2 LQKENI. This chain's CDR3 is CASSRTGDAAYEQYF. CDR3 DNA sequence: TGTGCCAGCTCGCGGACAGGGGATGCAGCCTACGAGCAGTACTTC. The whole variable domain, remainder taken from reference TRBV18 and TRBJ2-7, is NAGVMQNPRHLVRRRGQEARLRCSPMKGHSHVYWYRQLPEEGLKFMVYLQKENIIDESGMPKERFSAEFPKEGPSILRIQQVVRGDSAAYFCASSRTGDAAYEQYFGPGTRLTVT.